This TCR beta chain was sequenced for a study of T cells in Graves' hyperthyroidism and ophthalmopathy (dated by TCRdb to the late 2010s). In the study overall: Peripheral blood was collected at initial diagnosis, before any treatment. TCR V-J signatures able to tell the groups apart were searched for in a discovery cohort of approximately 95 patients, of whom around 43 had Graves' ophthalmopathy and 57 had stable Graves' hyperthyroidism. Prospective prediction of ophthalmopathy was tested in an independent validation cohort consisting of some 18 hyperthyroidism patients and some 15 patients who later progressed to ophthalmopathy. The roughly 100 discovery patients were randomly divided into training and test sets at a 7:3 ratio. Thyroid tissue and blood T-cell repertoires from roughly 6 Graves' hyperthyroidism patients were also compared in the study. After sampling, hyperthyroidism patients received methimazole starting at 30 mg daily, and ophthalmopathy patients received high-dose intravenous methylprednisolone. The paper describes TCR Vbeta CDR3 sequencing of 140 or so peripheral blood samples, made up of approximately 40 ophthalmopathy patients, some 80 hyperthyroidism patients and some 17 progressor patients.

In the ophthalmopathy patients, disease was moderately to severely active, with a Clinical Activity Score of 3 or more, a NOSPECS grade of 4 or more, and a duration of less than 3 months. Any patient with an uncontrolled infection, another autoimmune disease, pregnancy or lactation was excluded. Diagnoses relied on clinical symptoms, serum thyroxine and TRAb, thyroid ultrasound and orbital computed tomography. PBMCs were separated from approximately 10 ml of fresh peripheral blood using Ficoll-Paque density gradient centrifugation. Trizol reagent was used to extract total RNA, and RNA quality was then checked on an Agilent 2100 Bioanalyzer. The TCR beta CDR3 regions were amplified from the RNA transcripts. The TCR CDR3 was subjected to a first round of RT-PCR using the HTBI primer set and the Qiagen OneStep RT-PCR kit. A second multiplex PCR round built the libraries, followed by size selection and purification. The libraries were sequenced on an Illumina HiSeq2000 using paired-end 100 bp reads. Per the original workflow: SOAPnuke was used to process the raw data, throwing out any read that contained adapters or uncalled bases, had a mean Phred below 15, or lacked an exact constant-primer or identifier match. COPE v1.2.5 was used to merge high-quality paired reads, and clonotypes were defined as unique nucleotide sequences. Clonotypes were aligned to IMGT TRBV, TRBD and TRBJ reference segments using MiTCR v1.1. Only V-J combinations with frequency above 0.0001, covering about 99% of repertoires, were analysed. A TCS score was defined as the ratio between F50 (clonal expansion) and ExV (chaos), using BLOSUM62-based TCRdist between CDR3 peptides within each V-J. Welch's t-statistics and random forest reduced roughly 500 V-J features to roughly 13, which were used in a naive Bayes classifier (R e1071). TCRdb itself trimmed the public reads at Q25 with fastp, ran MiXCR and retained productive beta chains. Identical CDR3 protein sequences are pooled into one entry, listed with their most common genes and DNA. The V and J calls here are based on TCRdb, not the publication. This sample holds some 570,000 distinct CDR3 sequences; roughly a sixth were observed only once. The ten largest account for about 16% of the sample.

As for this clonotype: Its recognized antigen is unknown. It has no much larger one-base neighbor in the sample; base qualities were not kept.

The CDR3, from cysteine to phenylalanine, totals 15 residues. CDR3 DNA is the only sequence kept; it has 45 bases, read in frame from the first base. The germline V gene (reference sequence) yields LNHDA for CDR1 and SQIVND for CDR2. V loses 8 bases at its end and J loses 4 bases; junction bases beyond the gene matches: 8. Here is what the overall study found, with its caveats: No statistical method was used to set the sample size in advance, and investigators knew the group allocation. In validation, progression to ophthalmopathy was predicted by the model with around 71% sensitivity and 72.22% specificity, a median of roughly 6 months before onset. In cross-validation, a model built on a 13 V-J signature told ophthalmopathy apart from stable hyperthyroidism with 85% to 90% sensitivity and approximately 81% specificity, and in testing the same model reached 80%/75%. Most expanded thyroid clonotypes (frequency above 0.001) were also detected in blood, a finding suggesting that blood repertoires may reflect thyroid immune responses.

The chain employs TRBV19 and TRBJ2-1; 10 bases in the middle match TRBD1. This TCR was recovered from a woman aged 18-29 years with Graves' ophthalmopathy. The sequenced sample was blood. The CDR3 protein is CASVEGDRGYNEQFF. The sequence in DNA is TGTGCCAGTGTCGAGGGGGACAGGGGATACAATGAGCAGTTCTTC.